The 20 T cell receptor beta chains listed next were all sequenced from one sample in a study of control samples from healthy donors and cancer patients. The repertoire was sequenced with immunoSEQ multiplex PCR; TCRdb's copy has only in-frame clones and lacks some. This table holds about 150,000 clones, about 89% found once. The specimen sequenced was blood. The source of these receptors is a man between 25 and 39 years old in good health.

Here the CDR3 reads CASSPGGPGELFF. For the CDR3, the DNA is TGTGCCAGCAGCCCGGGTGGACCCGGGGAGCTGTTTTTT. This sequence joins TRBV3-1 (or the pseudogene TRBV3-2) and TRBJ2-2, with D unclear. Trimming took 4 bases from V and 6 from J, leaving 9 bases between them. CDR1 LGHDT and CDR2 YNNKEL come from the germline V gene (reference sequence). The CDR3 sequence is 13 residues long.

The J gene is TRBJ2-2, the V gene TRBV7-9; 7 bases match TRBD2. The CDR3 spans 15 residues. Trimming cost V 5 bases and J 6 bases; bases outside gene matches: 9. Per germline, CDR1 SEHNR and CDR2 FQNEAQ (reference sequence). CDR3 sequence: CASSPARGVAGELFF. CDR3 DNA: TGTGCCAGCAGCCCCGCTCGGGGGGTCGCCGGGGAGCTGTTTTTT.

The V and J genes are TRBV11-2 and TRBJ1-5; 7 bases line up with TRBD1. V gave up 5 bases and J gave up 3 bases; unmatched junction bases: 7. Germline V gene data show CDR1 as SGHAT and CDR2 as FQNNGV. The CDR3 is made up of 15 amino acids. The CDR3 protein is CASSMGGQNNQPQHF. The DNA of the CDR3 is TGTGCCAGCAGCATGGGGGGACAGAACAATCAGCCCCAGCATTTT.

This clone has just one count. The chain has TRBV5-4 and TRBJ2-3; D assignment may be TRBD1 or TRBD2 (5 bases each). V was cut by 0 bases and J by 3 bases, with 11 bases left in between. The germline V gene encodes CDR1 SGHNT and CDR2 YYREEE (reference sequence). The CDR3 length is 15 residues. The CDR3 sequence: CASSLGQGDTDTQYF. CDR3 sequence (DNA): TGTGCCAGCAGCTTGGGGCAGGGAGATACAGATACGCAGTATTTT. Based on the CDR3 plus reference TRBV5-4 and TRBJ2-3, the full variable domain is ETGVTQSPTHLIKTRGQQVTLRCSSQSGHNTVSWYQQALGQGPQFIFQYYREEENGRGNFPPRFSGLQFPNYSSELNVNALELDDSALYLCASSLGQGDTDTQYFGPGTRLTVL.

The chain is built from TRBV3-1 (or the pseudogene TRBV3-2) and TRBJ1-2; 9 bases map to TRBD1. Per the germline V gene, CDR1 is LGHDT and CDR2 is YNNKEL (reference sequence). CDR3 length equals 13 residues. J was trimmed by 6 bases and V by 6 bases; bases with no gene match: 5. The CDR3 bases are TGTGCCAGCAGACTACAGGGGGCACATGGCTACACCTTC. This codes for CASRLQGAHGYTF.

The chain uses TRBV11-2 and TRBJ1-2; D is unresolved. Germline values: CDR1 SGHAT, CDR2 FQNNGV. V lost 3 bases and J 3 bases, leaving 5 bases between the germline ends. This CDR3 contains 12 residues. CDR3 residues: CASSLEDYGYTF. For the CDR3, the DNA is TGTGCCAGCAGCTTGGAGGACTATGGCTACACCTTC.

The chain links TRBV28 to TRBJ2-7; 7 bases are a match to TRBD1. J lost 3 bases, V lost 7 bases, and 12 bases had no gene match. The CDR3 has 15 residues. Germline-derived CDR1 and CDR2 are MDHEN and SYDVKM. The DNA for the CDR3 is TGTGCCAGCAAGCCAGGGGGAAAGGAATTCTACGAGCAGTACTTC. This encodes CASKPGGKEFYEQYF. The full variable domain, rest sourced from reference TRBV28 and TRBJ2-7, is DVKVTQSSRYLVKRTGEKVFLECVQDMDHENMFWYRQDPGLGLRLIYFSYDVKMKEKGDIPEGYSVSREKKERFSLILESASTNQTSMYLCASKPGGKEFYEQYFGPGTRLTVT.

This clone was picked up one time. V gene TRBV7-8 combines with J gene TRBJ1-5; D is undetermined. CDR1 SGHVS and CDR2 FQNEAQ come from the germline V gene. Trimming left V 5 bases short and J 4 bases short, with 9 bases between. The CDR3 has 13 amino acids. CDR3 protein: CASSPVANQPQHF. DNA for the CDR3: TGTGCCAGCAGCCCAGTCGCTAATCAGCCCCAGCATTTT. Together with reference TRBV7-8 and TRBJ1-5, the CDR3 gives the full variable domain: GAGVSQSPRYKVAKRGQDVALRCDPISGHVSLFWYQQALGQGPEFLTYFQNEAQLDKSGLPSDRFFAERPEGSVSTLKIQRTQQEDSAVYLCASSPVANQPQHFGDGTRLSIL.

The chain uses TRBV11-2 and TRBJ2-7; D unresolved. V was shortened by 1 base and J by 4 bases, with 5 bases between the two germline ends. The CDR3 runs to 12 residues. CDR1 SGHAT and CDR2 FQNNGV come from the germline V gene. This chain's CDR3 is CASSLGRYEQYF. Here the CDR3 DNA reads TGTGCCAGCAGCTTAGGGCGGTACGAGCAGTACTTC. Using reference TRBV11-2 and TRBJ2-7 for the parts outside the CDR3, the full variable domain is EAGVAQSPRYKIIEKRQSVAFWCNPISGHATLYWYQQILGQGPKLLIQFQNNGVVDDSQLPKDRFSAERLKGVDSTLKIQPAKLEDSAVYLCASSLGRYEQYFGPGTRLTVT.

The chain is built from TRBV3-1 (or the pseudogene TRBV3-2) and TRBJ2-5; TRBD2 matches at 8 bases. V gave up 4 bases and J gave up 4 bases; unmatched junction bases: 5. CDR3 length equals 14 residues. Germline V lookup: CDR1 LGHDT, CDR2 YNNKEL (reference sequence). Here the CDR3 DNA reads TGTGCCAGCAGCCGGTCGGGGGGGGGAGAGACCCAGTACTTC. Translation: CASSRSGGGETQYF.

The V gene is TRBV24-1, the J gene TRBJ2-5; 8 nucleotides line up with TRBD1. This CDR3 has 16 amino acids. CDR1 and CDR2 from the germline V gene are KGHDR and SFDVKD. V shed 2 bases, J shed 5 bases, and the junction held 9 bases outside the gene matches. CDR3 loop: CATSDSDRAVYETQYF. The CDR3, as DNA: TGTGCCACCAGTGATTCGGACAGGGCTGTGTACGAGACCCAGTACTTC.

The chain employs TRBV5-5 and TRBJ2-1; 11 nucleotides match TRBD2. V lost 0 bases and J lost 10; bases outside the gene matches: 6. The CDR3 contains 15 residues. The germline gives CDR1 SGHKS, CDR2 YYEKEE (reference sequence). The CDR3 sequence: CASSLGYLAGGEQFF. Here the CDR3 DNA reads TGTGCCAGCAGCTTGGGTTACCTAGCGGGGGGCGAGCAGTTCTTC.

The J gene is TRBJ1-5, the V gene TRBV6-5; D not resolved. Germline V gene lookup returns CDR1 MNHEY and CDR2 SVGAGI. Trimming took off 11 bases at V and 7 bases at J, with 9 bases between the two ends. The CDR3 loop spans 10 amino acids. CDR3 region: CAVGEQPQHF. As DNA, the CDR3 is TGTGCCGTCGGGGAACAGCCCCAGCATTTT.

This clone was observed a few times. The J gene is TRBJ1-4, the V gene TRBV6-6; D gene unclear. The germline V gene has CDR1 MNHNY and CDR2 SVGAGI (reference sequence). The CDR3 extends over 12 amino acids. Trimming stripped 8 bases from V and 1 base from J, with 5 bases between. This CDR3 reads CASRQTNEKLFF. The CDR3 nucleotides read TGTGCCAGCCGCCAAACTAATGAAAAACTGTTTTTT.

The chain recombines TRBV7-3 with TRBJ2-3, with 7 nucleotides matching TRBD1. The V segment lost 4 bases and the J segment 5 bases; nucleotides outside the gene matches: 3. Per germline, CDR1 SGHTA and CDR2 FQGTGA. CDR3 length: 13 amino acids. The CDR3 region has the DNA TGTGCCAGCAGCTCCGACAGGGAAGATACGCAGTATTTT. This encodes CASSSDREDTQYF.

The rearrangement uses TRBV11-2 and TRBJ2-1; 9 bases agree with TRBD1. Germline-derived CDR1 and CDR2 are SGHAT and FQNNGV. With V trimmed by 5 bases and J by 5 bases, 7 bases remained unmatched. This CDR3 spans 15 amino acids. The DNA for the CDR3 is TGTGCCAGCAGCCCCCTAGGGACAGGGAACAATGAGCAGTTCTTC. Encoded protein: CASSPLGTGNNEQFF. The variable domain in full, with the rest retrieved from reference TRBV11-2 and TRBJ2-1, is EAGVAQSPRYKIIEKRQSVAFWCNPISGHATLYWYQQILGQGPKLLIQFQNNGVVDDSQLPKDRFSAERLKGVDSTLKIQPAKLEDSAVYLCASSPLGTGNNEQFFGPGTRLTVL.

The V and J genes are TRBV21-1 and TRBJ1-1; the table calls TRBD1, which could not be checked here. TRBV21-1 is an annotated pseudogene. The CDR3 runs to 14 residues. As DNA, the CDR3 is TGTGCCAGCATTCACAGGGGGGTGAACACTGAAGCTTTCTTT. It yields the protein CASIHRGVNTEAFF.

The rearrangement links TRBV18 to TRBJ2-3, with 11 bases lining up with TRBD2. The CDR3 sequence is 15 residues long. The J segment lost 3 bases and the V segment lost 6 bases, leaving 5 bases of the junction unmatched. The germline gives CDR1 KGHSH, CDR2 LQKENI. CDR3 sequence (DNA): TGTGCCAGCTCGTCGACTAGCGGGGAAACAGATACGCAGTATTTT. Protein sequence: CASSSTSGETDTQYF.

CDR3 in amino acids: CASSPGTSGGADTQYF. The CDR3 DNA follows: TGCGCCAGCAGCCCCGGGACTAGCGGGGGCGCAGATACGCAGTATTTT. V usage is TRBV5-1 and J usage is TRBJ2-3, with 14 positions matching TRBD2. The CDR3 consists of 16 residues. The ends lost 4 bases at V and 4 bases at J; junction bases unmatched: 5. Germline values: CDR1 SGHRS, CDR2 YFSETQ.

The genes are TRBV30 and TRBJ2-2, with 10 positions matching TRBD1. Per germline, CDR1 GTSNPN and CDR2 SVGIG (reference sequence). With V trimmed by 3 bases and J by 7 bases, 14 bases remained unmatched. This CDR3 comprises 17 residues. This chain's CDR3 is CAWSRRDRGRYGGELFF. The CDR3 nucleotides are TGTGCCTGGAGCCGCCGGGACAGGGGACGTTATGGCGGGGAGCTGTTTTTT. The variable domain in full, with the rest retrieved from reference TRBV30 and TRBJ2-2, is SQTIHQWPATLVQPVGSPLSLECTVEGTSNPNLYWYRQAAGRGLQLLFYSVGIGQISSEVPQNLSASRPQDRQFILSSKKLLLSDSGFYLCAWSRRDRGRYGGELFFGEGSRLTVL.